This is a list of T cell receptor beta chains from one sample in a study of blood T cell repertoires in COVID-19. Sequencing was performed with immunoSEQ multiplex PCR; in TCRdb, only in-frame clones are kept and a portion is missing. Among 100,000 or so clones listed, 80% were seen once. The sample was peripheral blood. These receptors were taken from a man in his sixties or seventies with active or convalescent COVID-19. Each CDR3 is given with its conserved first and last residue.

cdr3_aa: CASSDQEGFANTGELFF
cdr3_length: 17
v_call: TRBV9

cdr3_aa: CASSLDSQGAAEAFF
cdr3_length: 15
v_call: TRBV13

cdr3_aa: CASSEIAGGEDTQYF
cdr3_length: 15
v_call: TRBV2

cdr3_aa: CASREDRGTLGYTF
cdr3_length: 14
v_call: TRBV28

cdr3_aa: CASSRDRGQDTGELFF
cdr3_length: 16
v_call: TRBV3-1/TRBV3-2

cdr3_aa: CASSEAGDTEAFF
cdr3_length: 13
v_call: TRBV6-1

cdr3_aa: CASSSLGENTEAFF
cdr3_length: 14
v_call: TRBV5-6

cdr3_aa: CASSRDSAYEQCF
cdr3_length: 13
v_call: TRBV2

cdr3_aa: CATMSGTSGERRSYEQYF
cdr3_length: 18
v_call: TRBV2

cdr3_aa: CASRGPGQYGYTF
cdr3_length: 13
v_call: TRBV6-5

cdr3_aa: CASRALSGANQPQHF
cdr3_length: 15
v_call: TRBV2

cdr3_aa: CASSSSTGASAFF
cdr3_length: 13
v_call: TRBV5-4

cdr3_aa: CASSSFDRNTEAFF
cdr3_length: 14
v_call: TRBV5-4

cdr3_aa: CASSPRTGLAKNIQYF
cdr3_length: 16
v_call: TRBV11-1

cdr3_aa: CASSSGLAGVGYF
cdr3_length: 13
v_call: TRBV5-8

cdr3_aa: CASTDRAPGELFF
cdr3_length: 13
v_call: TRBV10-1

cdr3_aa: CASSALGATGELFF
cdr3_length: 14
v_call: TRBV5-5

cdr3_aa: CATSALYEQYF
cdr3_length: 11
v_call: TRBV24-1

cdr3_aa: CASSEGHANTEAFF
cdr3_length: 14
v_call: TRBV5-1

cdr3_aa: CASSFIQGLAKNIQYF
cdr3_length: 16
v_call: TRBV11-2

cdr3_aa: CAWRGRANVLTF
cdr3_length: 12
v_call: TRBV30

cdr3_aa: CASKQGFGYTF
cdr3_length: 11
v_call: TRBV19

cdr3_aa: CAISDSSTDTQYF
cdr3_length: 13
v_call: TRBV10-3